The sequence of this T cell receptor beta chain was determined in a study of blood T cell repertoires in COVID-19. This clone was found a few times. Clones were read by immunoSEQ multiplex PCR, and TCRdb kept only the in-frame ones, dropping some. The sample has roughly 100,000 clones; 84% are singletons. V dropped 7 bases and J dropped 4 bases, with 7 bases sitting between them. The CDR3 loop spans 12 amino acids. The V gene's germline CDR1 is MNHEY and CDR2 SVGAGI. The sequence came from a human donor in a cohort sampled during active or convalescent COVID-19. The source material was peripheral blood. This sequence joins TRBV6-5 and TRBJ1-4; unclear D gene. CDR3 loop: CASMADNEKLFF. The CDR3 coding sequence is TGTGCCAGCATGGCAGATAATGAAAAACTGTTTTTT.